Presented here are 15 T cell receptor beta chains from one specimen sequenced in a study of T cell repertoires in cytomegalovirus infection. These receptors are not linked to any known antigen. TCRdb reprocessed the reads via MiXCR and lists one record per CDR3 protein. The sample contains approximately 260,000 distinct CDR3 sequences, roughly a fifth of which appear only once. Sequenced material: cultured PBMCs, taken from culture after CMV antigen stimulation. The receptors shown here come from a human donor in good health (CMV status not recorded). Some clones in this sample may be carry-over from other donors' samples.

The rearrangement links TRBV19 to TRBJ2-7; the match to TRBD1 covers 7 bases. The germline V gene encodes CDR1 LNHDA and CDR2 SQIVND (reference sequence). The CDR3 extends over 15 amino acids. J gave up 1 base and V 2 bases, and 5 bases lay outside the gene matches. The CDR3, as DNA: TGTGCCAGTAGTATACACGGCAGGGGGTCCTACGAGCAGTACTTC. It is translated as CASSIHGRGSYEQYF.

This sequence joins TRBV24-1 and TRBJ2-1; 8 positions match TRBD2. There are 14 residues in the CDR3. V trimming: 2 bases; J trimming: 8 bases; junction bases outside the gene matches: 4. Germline-derived CDR1 and CDR2 are KGHDR and SFDVKD. CDR3 amino acids: CATSDSGTRHEQFF. The CDR3 bases are TGTGCCACCAGTGATTCCGGGACTAGGCATGAGCAGTTCTTC.

In the case of this clonotype: A clone one base away is much larger, so this may be a read error. This chain links TRBV7-8 with TRBJ1-4, with unresolved D. Trimming shortened V by 5 bases and J by 4 bases, and 11 bases separated the two germline ends. Per germline, CDR1 SGHVS and CDR2 FQNEAQ. This CDR3 region has 14 residues. CDR3 sequence: CASSPREINEKLFF. The CDR3 DNA sequence: TGTGCCAGCAGCCCAAGGGAAATTAATGAAAAACTGTTTTTT.

This clonotype was observed a few times. V gene TRBV19 combines with J gene TRBJ1-3; D uncertain. V was cut by 5 bases and J by 2 bases, with 22 bases left in between. This CDR3 is built from 18 residues. Germline V gives CDR1 LNHDA, CDR2 SQIVND (reference sequence). As DNA, the CDR3 is TGTGCCAGTAGTCCCAGCGCCGGGCGCCTAGCTCCTGGAAACACCATATATTTT. Its protein is CASSPSAGRLAPGNTIYF.

This clonotype is a singleton in its sample. This chain uses TRBV12-3 or TRBV12-4 with TRBJ2-7; D uncertain. CDR3 size: 16 residues. V lost 6 bases and J lost 0, with 18 bases in between. As DNA, the CDR3 is TGTGCCAGCAGACCACCCGGTTTGGCGAGCTCCTACGAGCAGTACGTC. It is translated as CASRPPGLASSYEQYV.

At least ten counts were recorded for this clonotype. The rearrangement joins TRBV6-2 or TRBV6-3 to TRBJ2-1, with 8 bases fitting TRBD2. Losses at the gene ends were 6 bases for V and 4 bases for J; bases not matched to a gene: 8. Per germline, CDR1 MNHEY and CDR2 SVGEGT. This CDR3 has 15 amino acids. This CDR3 reads CASSYGGDYYNEQFF. Written as DNA, the CDR3 is TGTGCCAGCAGCTACGGGGGGGACTATTACAATGAGCAGTTCTTC.

This clonotype showed up many times. J is TRBJ2-1 and V is TRBV7-3, with TRBD2 identical over 7 bases. After removal of 3 bases from V and 5 bases from J, the junction contained 4 bases not matched to a gene. Germline V gene sequence: CDR1 SGHTA, CDR2 FQGTGA. The CDR3 is 14 residues long. The CDR3 nucleotides are TGTGCCAGCAGCTTTGGGGGGGTTAACAATGAGCAGTTCTTC. Its protein is CASSFGGVNNEQFF.

V and J are TRBV29-1 and TRBJ2-1; D uncertain. This CDR3 contains 11 residues. V was clipped by 2 bases and J by 6 bases, with 5 bases between them. Germline CDR1 SQVTM, CDR2 ANQGSEA. This CDR3 is CSVEQFNEQFF. Here the CDR3 DNA reads TGCAGCGTTGAACAGTTCAATGAGCAGTTCTTC.

This clonotype was seen ten or more times. The genes are TRBV6-2 or TRBV6-3 and TRBJ2-7; the match to TRBD2 covers 7 bases. The CDR3 is 15 amino acids. The germline CDR1 and CDR2 sequences are MNHEY and SVGEGT. Trimming took 3 bases from V and 7 from J; bases not matched to a gene: 12. CDR3 sequence: CASSYSIGLVGEQYV. As DNA, the CDR3 is TGTGCCAGCAGTTATTCAATCGGACTAGTTGGAGAGCAGTACGTC.

V gene TRBV12-3 or TRBV12-4 combines with J gene TRBJ1-1; 9 bases fit TRBD1. This CDR3 is built from 16 residues. V lost 6 bases and J lost 2; bases outside the gene matches: 10. For the CDR3, the DNA is TGTGCCAGCAGACTCTCACAGGGGGCACTTAACACTGAAGCTTTCTTT. Protein: CASRLSQGALNTEAFF.

This clonotype turned up a few times. CDR3 nucleotides: TGCGCCAGCAGCCAACGCGGGGGAGGCGACTACGAGCAGTACTTC. Protein product: CASSQRGGGDYEQYF. The V gene is TRBV4-1, the J gene TRBJ2-7; TRBD2 matches 7 bases. The CDR3 loop spans 15 amino acids. J lost 3 bases, V lost 2 bases, and 7 bases had no gene match. Germline V CDR1 and CDR2: MGHRA, YSYEKL.

The chain couples TRBV15 to TRBJ2-3, with 14 nucleotides matching TRBD2. Looked up from germline, CDR1 is LNHNV and CDR2 is YYDKDF (reference sequence). With 8 bases clipped from V and 0 bases from J, the junction kept 1 base outside the gene matches. This CDR3 comprises 15 residues. CDR3 DNA: TGTGCCACCGGGACTAGCGGGGGAAGCACAGATACGCAGTATTTT. This gives the protein CATGTSGGSTDTQYF.

The V and J genes are TRBV19 and TRBJ1-1, with D unresolved. Germline V gene lookup returns CDR1 LNHDA and CDR2 SQIVND (reference sequence). The CDR3 spans 14 residues. With 3 bases removed from V and 5 bases from J, the gap between germline ends came to 13 bases. The CDR3 region has the DNA TGTGCCAGTAGTATCCATTCGGAGATGACTGAAGCTTTCTTT. Translated, it gives CASSIHSEMTEAFF.

Concerning this clonotype itself: One base away lies a much larger clone, so this may be a sequencing read error. This chain links TRBV12-3 or TRBV12-4 with TRBJ2-2; D gene uncertain. The V end was cut by 6 bases, the J end by 8 bases, with 16 bases between. The CDR3 totals 14 residues. Written as DNA, the CDR3 is TGTGCCAGCAGAGGTCTTCAACGAAGGGGGGAGCTGTTTTTT. It yields the protein CASRGLQRRGELFF.

The sample holds many counts of this clonotype. The chain employs TRBV5-4 and TRBJ2-3; D call uncertain. The germline V gene encodes CDR1 SGHNT and CDR2 YYREEE (reference sequence). The CDR3 loop spans 15 amino acids. Trimming stripped 1 base from V and 2 bases from J, with 11 bases between. This CDR3 is CASSLRLTHTDTQYF. CDR3 DNA sequence: TGTGCCAGCAGCTTGAGGCTAACCCACACAGATACGCAGTATTTT.